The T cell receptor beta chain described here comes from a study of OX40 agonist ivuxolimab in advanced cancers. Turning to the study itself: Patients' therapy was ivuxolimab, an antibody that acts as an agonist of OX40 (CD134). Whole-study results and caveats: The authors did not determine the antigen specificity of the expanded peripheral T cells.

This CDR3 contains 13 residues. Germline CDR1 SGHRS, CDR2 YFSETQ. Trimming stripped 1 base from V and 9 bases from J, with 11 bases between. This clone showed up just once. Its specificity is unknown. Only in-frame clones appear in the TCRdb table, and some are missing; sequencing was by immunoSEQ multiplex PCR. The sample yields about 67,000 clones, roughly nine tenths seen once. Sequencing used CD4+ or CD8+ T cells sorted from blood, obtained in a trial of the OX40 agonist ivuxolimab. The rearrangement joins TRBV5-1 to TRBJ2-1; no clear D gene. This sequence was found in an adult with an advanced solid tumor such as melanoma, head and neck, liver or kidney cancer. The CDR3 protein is CASSLSLIGEQFF. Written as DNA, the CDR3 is TGCGCCAGCAGCTTGTCCCTTATTGGTGAGCAGTTCTTC.